The present TCR beta chain was sequenced within a study of shared clonotypes between healthy human individuals. This clone appeared a single time. Germline CDR1 is SGDLS and CDR2 is YYNGEE. V lost 6 bases and J lost 3, with 10 bases in between. The CDR3 has 13 amino acids. Sorted-subset replicate PCR reactions contained approximately 190 ng DNA, corresponding to some 30,000 T cell genomes. Assay used: immunoSEQ multiplex PCR; TCRdb lists only in-frame clones, some missing. The sample lists roughly 2.4 million clones; around 95% were seen once. The sequence was obtained from a man aged 18 to 29 in good health. Sequencing used naive CD4+ T cells sorted from blood. As to subset: CD45RA+ positively selected. The V gene is TRBV9, the J gene TRBJ2-1; D is possibly TRBD1 (6 bases). The CDR3 sequence: CASTRGIYNEQFF. In DNA, the CDR3 is TGTGCCAGCACCAGGGGTATCTACAATGAGCAGTTCTTC.